Listed here are 22 T cell receptor beta chains from one sample, sequenced in a study of T cell responses to AZD1222 COVID-19 vaccine. The protocol was immunoSEQ multiplex PCR, while the TCRdb copy is restricted to in-frame clones and leaves out a portion. Here the sample spans approximately 120,000 clones, 93% being singletons. The material was peripheral blood, obtained on day 0 of AZD1222 vaccination. The receptors were gathered from an adult in good health.

This clone was found a few times. J is TRBJ2-1 and V is TRBV30; TRBD2 matches 9 bases. Trimming cost V 5 bases and J 7 bases; bases outside gene matches: 9. Germline V CDR1 and CDR2: GTSNPN, SVGIG (reference sequence). The CDR3 has 14 amino acids. CDR3 loop: CAWEPGLALNEQFF. In DNA form, the CDR3 reads TGTGCCTGGGAACCGGGACTAGCTTTGAATGAGCAGTTCTTC. The full variable domain, in which reference TRBV30 and TRBJ2-1 provide the parts outside the CDR3, is SQTIHQWPATLVQPVGSPLSLECTVEGTSNPNLYWYRQAAGRGLQLLFYSVGIGQISSEVPQNLSASRPQDRQFILSSKKLLLSDSGFYLCAWEPGLALNEQFFGPGTRLTVL.

The chain uses TRBV27 and TRBJ2-1; TRBD1 aligns across 8 bases. Germline V CDR1 and CDR2: MNHEY, SMNVEV (reference sequence). V dropped 8 bases and J dropped 3; count of bases not matched to a gene: 9. The CDR3 is made up of 15 amino acids. CDR3 nucleotide sequence: TGTGCCAGCGGCCTTTCGACAGGGGTCTACAATGAGCAGTTCTTC. Protein product: CASGLSTGVYNEQFF.

The genes are TRBV7-8 and TRBJ1-5; D unresolved. The V end lost 2 bases, the J end lost 6 bases, and 5 bases lay between the germline ends. The CDR3 totals 12 residues. Looked up from germline, CDR1 is SGHVS and CDR2 is FQNEAQ. The CDR3 DNA sequence: TGTGCCAGCAGCTTACCGGGTCAGCCCCAGCATTTT. It yields the protein CASSLPGQPQHF.

The chain couples TRBV11-2 to TRBJ1-1; TRBD1 might be the D (6 bases). Trimming pared 5 bases from V and 5 bases from J, leaving 15 bases between. Germline lookup yields CDR1 SGHAT and CDR2 FQNNGV. The CDR3 has 14 residues. This CDR3 reads CASSRTERPTEAFF. The CDR3 nucleotides read TGTGCCAGCAGCAGGACAGAAAGGCCGACTGAAGCTTTCTTT.

The J gene is TRBJ2-1, the V gene TRBV19; 8 positions agree with TRBD2. In germline, CDR1 is LNHDA, CDR2 SQIVND (reference sequence). This CDR3 region has 14 residues. V lost 9 bases to trimming and J lost 6 bases; unmatched junction nucleotides: 10. CDR3 bases: TGTGCCAGCCAGCGGGAGAAGGCTCTCAATGAGCAGTTCTTC. Its translation is CASQREKALNEQFF.

This sequence joins TRBV4-2 and TRBJ2-5, with 9 nucleotides matching TRBD1. The CDR3 length is 14 residues. Germline CDR1 LGHNA, CDR2 YNFKEQ. J lost 5 bases, V lost 4 bases, and 5 bases had no gene match. CDR3: CASSRRTGEETQYF. CDR3 DNA sequence: TGTGCCAGCAGCCGACGGACAGGGGAGGAGACCCAGTACTTC.

V gene TRBV28 combines with J gene TRBJ1-1; a possible D gene is TRBD1 (5 bases). Per germline, CDR1 MDHEN and CDR2 SYDVKM. CDR3 length equals 13 residues. V lost 8 bases and J 1 base, leaving 11 bases between the germline ends. The CDR3 DNA is TGTGCCAGCTCCCGGGACCCGAACACTGAAGCTTTCTTT. Residues: CASSRDPNTEAFF.

This clone appeared a single time. The chain has TRBV28 and TRBJ1-1; maybe TRBD1 (5 bases). With 10 bases removed from V and 4 bases from J, the gap between germline ends came to 16 bases. The germline gives CDR1 MDHEN, CDR2 SYDVKM. There are 13 residues in the CDR3. Here the CDR3 reads CAIAQWGGTEAFF. For the CDR3, the DNA is TGTGCCATCGCCCAATGGGGGGGCACTGAAGCTTTCTTT.

The V call is TRBV19, the J call TRBJ2-3; 11 bases fit TRBD1. This CDR3 has 16 residues. From germline, CDR1 is LNHDA and CDR2 SQIVND (reference sequence). V dropped 3 bases and J dropped 3; count of bases not matched to a gene: 5. The DNA for the CDR3 is TGTGCCAGTAGTATCCGGACAGGGGGCTTGACAGATACGCAGTATTTT. Its protein product is CASSIRTGGLTDTQYF.

The chain employs TRBV7-9 and TRBJ1-2, with D possibly being TRBD1 (6 bases). CDR3 length equals 12 residues. Germline loops: CDR1 SEHNR, CDR2 FQNEAQ (reference sequence). V lost 5 bases and J 12 bases, leaving 16 bases between the germline ends. The CDR3, as DNA: TGTGCCAGCAGCCCAGCGCGGGGGGCCCACACCTTC. Its translation is CASSPARGAHTF.

V is TRBV27 and J is TRBJ1-6; no clear D gene. This CDR3 has 15 amino acids. The germline gives CDR1 MNHEY, CDR2 SMNVEV (reference sequence). V shed 3 bases and J shed 6 bases, with 12 bases lying between them. CDR3 bases: TGTGCCAGCAGTTTGAGAGTCGGACGTAATTCACCCCTCCACTTT. This codes for CASSLRVGRNSPLHF.

The V call is TRBV7-9, the J call TRBJ2-7; D uncertain. Germline lookup yields CDR1 SEHNR and CDR2 FQNEAQ (reference sequence). V lost 1 base and J 0 bases, leaving 10 bases between the germline ends. The CDR3 runs to 15 residues. CDR3 DNA sequence: TGTGCCAGCAGCTTAGTGGTGGAGAGCTCCTACGAGCAGTACTTC. Its protein product is CASSLVVESSYEQYF.

Note on this clone: This CDR3 is also generated by other DNA sequences in the sample. This sequence joins TRBV18 and TRBJ2-7; D gene unclear. The V end lost 3 bases, the J end lost 3 bases, and 9 bases lay between the germline ends. The length of the CDR3 is 13 residues. Germline CDR1 reads KGHSH; CDR2 reads LQKENI. Written as DNA, the CDR3 is TGTGCCAGCTCACCGCCGGGCAACTACGAGCAGTACTTC. Residues: CASSPPGNYEQYF.

CDR3: CASSQENSYNSPLHF. Here the CDR3 DNA reads TGCGCCAGCAGCCAAGAGAACTCCTATAATTCACCCCTCCACTTT. J is TRBJ1-6 and V is TRBV4-3; D not resolved. Germline loops: CDR1 LGHNA, CDR2 YSLEER. CDR3 length: 15 residues. With 0 bases removed from V and 0 bases from J, the gap between germline ends came to 3 bases.

The chain combines TRBV10-3 with TRBJ1-2; perhaps TRBD1 as D (6 bases). The CDR3 sequence is 13 residues long. The V end was cut by 0 bases, the J end by 7 bases, with 9 bases between. Germline CDR1 reads ENHRY; CDR2 reads SYGVKD. CDR3 nucleotides: TGTGCCATCAGTGAGTCGGGAGGGGGTGGCTACACCTTC. Protein: CAISESGGGGYTF.

The rearrangement links TRBV29-1 to TRBJ2-5; perhaps D is TRBD1 or TRBD2 (5 bases each). Germline CDR1 and CDR2: SQVTM and ANQGSEA. The CDR3 is made up of 10 amino acids. Between the trimmed V and J ends, which lost 7 bases and 2 bases, there was a span of 5 bases. The CDR3 here is CSGGQETQYF. The DNA of the CDR3 is TGCAGCGGGGGGCAAGAGACCCAGTACTTC.

The rearrangement uses TRBV19 and TRBJ2-1; 13 bases map to TRBD2. This CDR3 contains 15 residues. CDR1 and CDR2 (germline): LNHDA, SQIVND (reference sequence). The J segment lost 7 bases and the V segment lost 6 bases, leaving 6 bases of the junction unmatched. In nucleotides, the CDR3 is TGTGCCAGTAGCCGGACTAGCGGGAGATTGAATGAGCAGTTCTTC. It codes for CASSRTSGRLNEQFF.

V and J are TRBV4-3 and TRBJ2-7; D is perhaps TRBD2 (7 bases). Germline loops: CDR1 LGHNA, CDR2 YSLEER. The CDR3 contains 16 residues. The V end lost 3 bases, the J end lost 6 bases, and 21 bases lay between the germline ends. The CDR3 region is CASSQSLGGGHSEQYF. The CDR3 bases are TGCGCCAGCAGCCAGTCTTTGGGAGGGGGACATAGCGAGCAGTACTTC.

CDR3 amino acids: CATSRGLAENEQFF. DNA of the CDR3: TGTGCCACCAGCAGGGGACTAGCTGAAAATGAGCAGTTCTTC. The chain links TRBV15 to TRBJ2-1; 9 bases are a match to TRBD2. Germline V gene lookup returns CDR1 LNHNV and CDR2 YYDKDF (reference sequence). The CDR3 totals 14 residues. The ends lost 3 bases at V and 7 bases at J; junction bases unmatched: 4.

This chain uses TRBV5-1 with TRBJ1-4, with a tentative D call TRBD1 (6 bases). From germline, CDR1 is SGHRS and CDR2 YFSETQ. This CDR3 spans 15 amino acids. Trimming removed 4 bases from V and 8 bases from J, with 18 bases in between. The CDR3 bases are TGCGCCAGCAGCGCGGGACAACAACGTAAAGAAAAACTGTTTTTT. Amino acid sequence: CASSAGQQRKEKLFF.

This clone was observed once. This chain joins TRBV5-4 and TRBJ1-4, with a weak D call TRBD1 (6 bases). Looked up from germline, CDR1 is SGHNT and CDR2 is YYREEE (reference sequence). The V end was cut by 3 bases, the J end by 12 bases, with 18 bases between. CDR3 size: 14 residues. CDR3 nucleotides: TGTGCCAGCAGCTCCCGACAGGAACCCCGTGAACTGTTTTTT. Translation: CASSSRQEPRELFF.

The chain is built from TRBV28 and TRBJ2-2; D is unclear. Trimming took off 7 bases at V and 0 bases at J, with 6 bases between the two ends. The germline V gene has CDR1 MDHEN and CDR2 SYDVKM. The CDR3 consists of 13 residues. DNA of the CDR3: TGTGCCAGCATAACAACGAACACCGGGGAGCTGTTTTTT. It is translated as CASITTNTGELFF.